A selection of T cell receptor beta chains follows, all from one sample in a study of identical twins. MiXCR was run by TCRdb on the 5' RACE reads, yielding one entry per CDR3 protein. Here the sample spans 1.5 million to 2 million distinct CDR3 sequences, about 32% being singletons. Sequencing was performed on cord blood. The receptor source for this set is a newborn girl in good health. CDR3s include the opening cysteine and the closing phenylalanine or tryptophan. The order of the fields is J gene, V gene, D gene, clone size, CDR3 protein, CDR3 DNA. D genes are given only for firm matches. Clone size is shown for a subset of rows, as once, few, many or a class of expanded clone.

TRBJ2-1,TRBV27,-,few,CASSWAYYSSYNEQFF,TGTGCCAGCAGTTGGGCGTACTACAGCTCCTACAATGAGCAGTTCTTC
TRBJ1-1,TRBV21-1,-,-,CASRKPHSKEAFF,TGTGCCAGCAGGAAACCCCATAGCAAAGAAGCTTTCTTT
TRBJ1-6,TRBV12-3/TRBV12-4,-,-,CASSNSPLGYRRHSPLHF,TGTGCCAGCAGCAATTCGCCCCTGGGATACAGGAGACATTCACCCCTCCACTTT
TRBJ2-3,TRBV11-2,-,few,CASTSGDSPTDTQYF,TGTGCCAGCACCTCGGGGGACAGCCCCACAGATACGCAGTATTTT
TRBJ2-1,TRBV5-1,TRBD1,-,CASSLAGDRDEQFF,TGCGCCAGCAGCTTGGCTGGGGACAGGGATGAGCAGTTCTTC
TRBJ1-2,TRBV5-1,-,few,CASSPTGLSYGYTF,TGCGCCAGCAGCCCCACGGGGTTGAGCTATGGCTACACCTTC
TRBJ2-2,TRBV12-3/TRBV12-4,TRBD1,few,CASSSGQLTGELFF,TGTGCCAGCAGTTCGGGACAGCTGACCGGGGAGCTGTTTTTT
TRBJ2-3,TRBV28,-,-,CASSWQGDTQYF,TGTGCCAGCAGTTGGCAGGGGGATACGCAGTATTTT
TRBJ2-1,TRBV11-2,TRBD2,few,CASSFTSGGDNEQFF,TGTGCCAGCAGCTTTACTAGCGGGGGGGACAATGAGCAGTTCTTC
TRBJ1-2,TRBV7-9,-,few,CASSFVSSNCGYTF,TGTGCCAGCAGCTTTGTCTCTTCAAACTGTGGCTACACCTTC
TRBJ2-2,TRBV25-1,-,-,CASSQATALGGELFF,TGTGCCAGCAGTCAGGCGACAGCCTTGGGCGGGGAGCTGTTTTTT
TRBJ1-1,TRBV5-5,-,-,CASSLGHAGTEAFF,TGTGCCAGCAGCTTGGGGCACGCGGGCACTGAAGCTTTCTTT
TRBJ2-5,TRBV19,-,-,CASSTGHYNEQYF,TGTGCCAGTAGTACGGGACACTACAATGAGCAGTACTTC
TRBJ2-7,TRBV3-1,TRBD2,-,CASSSSLSGGRYNEQYF,TGTGCCAGCAGCTCCAGCCTCAGCGGGGGAAGGTACAATGAGCAGTACTTC
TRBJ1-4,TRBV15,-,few,CATSRGFATNEKLFF,TGTGCCACCAGCAGAGGTTTTGCAACTAATGAAAAACTGTTTTTT
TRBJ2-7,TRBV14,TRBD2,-,CASGTNPYEQYF,TGTGCCAGCGGGACTAACCCTTACGAGCAGTACTTC
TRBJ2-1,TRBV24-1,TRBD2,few,CATSGPIEGSGISSYNEQFF,TGTGCCACCAGTGGTCCCATAGAGGGTAGCGGGATCAGCTCCTACAATGAGCAGTTCTTC
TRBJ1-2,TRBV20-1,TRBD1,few,CSARGKTGNYGYTF,TGCAGTGCTAGAGGAAAGACAGGGAACTATGGCTACACCTTC
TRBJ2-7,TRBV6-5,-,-,CASRKSQVLSYEQYF,TGTGCCAGCAGAAAGTCGCAGGTTTTATCCTACGAGCAGTACTTC
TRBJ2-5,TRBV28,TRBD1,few,CASSRSSTGGGKTQYF,TGTGCCAGCAGTCGATCGAGTACAGGGGGCGGGAAGACCCAGTACTTC
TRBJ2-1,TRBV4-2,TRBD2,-,CTSSVGTSYNEQFF,TGTACCAGCAGCGTCGGGACTAGCTACAATGAGCAGTTCTTC
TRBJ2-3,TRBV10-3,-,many,CAISGGEADTQYF,TGTGCCATCAGCGGGGGCGAGGCAGATACGCAGTATTTT
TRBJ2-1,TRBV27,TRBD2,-,CASSPRSGGLYNEQFF,TGTGCCAGCAGTCCACGAAGCGGGGGCCTTTACAATGAGCAGTTCTTC
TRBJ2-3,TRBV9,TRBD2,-,CASSALTSGGTQYF,TGTGCCAGCAGCGCCTTGACTAGCGGGGGTACGCAGTATTTT
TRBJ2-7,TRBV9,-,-,CASSVGSGPYNEQYF,TGTGCCAGCAGCGTAGGGAGCGGTCCGTACAATGAGCAGTACTTC
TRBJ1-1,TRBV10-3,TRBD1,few,CAIRGTAMNTEAFF,TGTGCCATCAGGGGGACAGCGATGAACACTGAAGCTTTCTTT
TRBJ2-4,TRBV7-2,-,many,CASSLGGSLNIQYF,TGTGCCAGCAGCTTAGGGGGTTCCCTTAACATTCAGTACTTC
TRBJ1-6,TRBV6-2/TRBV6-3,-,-,CASTSKSSYNSPLHF,TGTGCCAGCACCTCGAAGAGCTCCTATAATTCACCCCTCCACTTT
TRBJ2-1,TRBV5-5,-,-,CASSLPLTGYNEQFF,TGTGCCAGCAGCTTGCCCCTTACGGGCTACAATGAGCAGTTCTTC
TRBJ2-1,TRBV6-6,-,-,CASSYRIHSNEQFF,TGTGCCAGCAGTTACAGGATCCACAGCAATGAGCAGTTCTTC
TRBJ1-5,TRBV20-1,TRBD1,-,CSARVPGTGRSNQPQHF,TGCAGTGCTAGAGTCCCCGGGACAGGGCGGAGCAATCAGCCCCAGCATTTT